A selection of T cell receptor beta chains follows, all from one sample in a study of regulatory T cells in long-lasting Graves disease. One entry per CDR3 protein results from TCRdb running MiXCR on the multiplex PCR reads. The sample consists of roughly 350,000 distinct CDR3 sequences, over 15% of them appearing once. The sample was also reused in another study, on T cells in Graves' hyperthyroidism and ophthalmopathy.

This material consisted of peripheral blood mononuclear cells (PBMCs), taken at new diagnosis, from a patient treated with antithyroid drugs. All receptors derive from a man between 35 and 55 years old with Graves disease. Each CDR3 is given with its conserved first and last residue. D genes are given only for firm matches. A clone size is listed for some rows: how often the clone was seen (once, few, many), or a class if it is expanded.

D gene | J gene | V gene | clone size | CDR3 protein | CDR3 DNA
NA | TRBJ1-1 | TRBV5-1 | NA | CASSLALQGMNTEAFF | TGCGCCAGCAGCTTGGCCCTCCAGGGAATGAACACTGAAGCTTTCTTT
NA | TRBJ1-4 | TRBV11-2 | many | CASSHGVDEKLFF | TGTGCCAGCAGCCACGGGGTAGATGAAAAACTGTTTTTT
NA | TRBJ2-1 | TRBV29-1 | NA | CSGVLTGEQFF | TGCAGCGGTGTCCTGACAGGTGAGCAGTTCTTC
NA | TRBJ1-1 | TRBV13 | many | CASSLLTRAANEAFF | TGTGCCAGCAGCTTATTAACTAGGGCAGCGAATGAAGCTTTCTTT
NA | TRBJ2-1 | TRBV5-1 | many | CASSVRGSRQYSYNEQFF | TGCGCCAGCAGCGTTCGGGGATCCCGTCAATACTCCTACAATGAGCAGTTCTTC
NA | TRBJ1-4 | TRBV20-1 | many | CSAYPLRGEKLFF | TGCAGTGCTTACCCTCTTCGGGGCGAAAAACTGTTTTTT
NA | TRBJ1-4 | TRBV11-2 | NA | CASSLEQEHEKLFF | TGTGCCAGCAGCTTAGAACAGGAGCATGAAAAACTGTTTTTT
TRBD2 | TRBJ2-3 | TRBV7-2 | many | CASGRLAGGPDTQYF | TGTGCCAGCGGAAGACTAGCGGGGGGCCCAGATACGCAGTATTTT
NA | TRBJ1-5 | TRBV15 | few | CATRDQANQPQHF | TGTGCCACCAGAGACCAGGCTAATCAGCCCCAGCATTTT
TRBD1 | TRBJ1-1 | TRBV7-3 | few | CASSSGTVIPEAFF | TGTGCCAGCAGCTCCGGGACAGTGATCCCTGAAGCTTTCTTT
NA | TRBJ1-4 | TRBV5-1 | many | CASSLTLGSTNEKLFF | TGCGCCAGCAGCTTGACTCTCGGCTCAACTAATGAAAAACTGTTTTTT
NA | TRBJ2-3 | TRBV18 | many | CASSPGPWGADTQYF | TGTGCCAGCTCTCCGGGCCCTTGGGGGGCAGATACGCAGTATTTT
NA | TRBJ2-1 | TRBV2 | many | CASSMDSQTYNEQFF | TGTGCCAGCAGTATGGACAGCCAGACCTACAATGAGCAGTTCTTC
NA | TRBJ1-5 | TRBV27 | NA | CASSLSTENQPQHF | TGTGCCAGCAGTTTATCGACCGAAAATCAGCCCCAGCATTTT
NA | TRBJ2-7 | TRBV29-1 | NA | CSVALGYTYEQYF | TGCAGCGTTGCCCTAGGTTATACCTACGAGCAGTACTTC
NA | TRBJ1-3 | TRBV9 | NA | CASSDGTTRDTIYF | TGTGCCAGCAGCGACGGGACAACGAGGGACACCATATATTTT
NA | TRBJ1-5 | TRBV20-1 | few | CSAKRQPYQPQHF | TGCAGTGCCAAGAGACAGCCCTATCAGCCCCAGCATTTT
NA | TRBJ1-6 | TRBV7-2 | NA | CASSLDPSSPLHF | TGTGCCAGCAGCTTAGATCCGAGTTCACCCCTCCACTTT
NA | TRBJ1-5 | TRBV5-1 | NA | CASSLGHGSNQPQHF | TGCGCCAGCAGCTTGGGACACGGAAGCAATCAGCCCCAGCATTTT
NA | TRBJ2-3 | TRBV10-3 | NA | CAISESNSRNTQYF | TGTGCCATCAGTGAGTCGAACAGTCGGAATACGCAGTATTTT
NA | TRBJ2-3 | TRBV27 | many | CASNLAADTQYF | TGTGCCAGCAATTTAGCCGCAGATACGCAGTATTTT
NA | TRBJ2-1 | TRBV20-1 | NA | CSARDGARVISYNEQFF | TGCAGTGCTAGAGATGGCGCTAGGGTTATCTCCTACAATGAGCAGTTCTTC
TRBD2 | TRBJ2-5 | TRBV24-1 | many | CATSDTGTTETQYF | TGTGCCACCAGTGATACCGGGACTACGGAGACCCAGTACTTC
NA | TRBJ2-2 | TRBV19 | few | CASSTRQYTGELFF | TGTGCCAGTAGTACACGACAATACACCGGGGAGCTGTTTTTT
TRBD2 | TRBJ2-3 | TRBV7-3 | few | CASSFSGGQDTQYF | TGTGCCAGCAGCTTTAGCGGGGGGCAGGATACGCAGTATTTT
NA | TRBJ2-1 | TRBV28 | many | CASSSRDAYNEQFF | TGTGCCAGCAGTTCCCGGGACGCCTACAATGAGCAGTTCTTC
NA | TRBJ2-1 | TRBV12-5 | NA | CASGLGGAPTYNEQFF | TGTGCTAGTGGTTTGGGGGGGGCACCAACCTACAATGAGCAGTTCTTC
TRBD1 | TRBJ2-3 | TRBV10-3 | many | CATGDREGTDTQYF | TGTGCCACCGGGGACAGGGAAGGCACAGATACGCAGTATTTT
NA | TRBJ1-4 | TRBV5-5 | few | CASSLAISATNEKLFF | TGTGCCAGCAGCTTGGCTATCTCCGCAACTAATGAAAAACTGTTTTTT
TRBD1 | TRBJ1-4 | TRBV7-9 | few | CASSLDRGREKLFF | TGTGCCAGCAGCTTGGACAGGGGTAGAGAAAAACTGTTTTTT
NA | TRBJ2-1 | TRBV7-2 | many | CASSLVSANSYNEQFF | TGTGCCAGCAGCTTAGTTTCGGCCAACTCCTACAATGAGCAGTTCTTC